The 26 T cell receptor beta chains listed next were all sequenced from one sample in a study of T-cell reconstitution after alpha-beta-depleted transplantation in children. The library targeted TCRbeta and was prepared with unique molecular identifiers. TCRdb re-analysed the PCR reads in MiXCR, keeping a single row per CDR3 protein. The top ten clones hold 5.5% to 6.5% of a sample with some 180,000 distinct CDR3 sequences, 6.6% of them seen once. The sample in question was PBMCs, obtained before TCRalphabeta/CD19-depleted stem cell transplant. These receptors originate from a boy younger than 10 with acute lymphoblastic leukemia, due to receive a stem cell transplant.

This clonotype was seen ten or more times. The rearrangement uses TRBV6-1 and TRBJ1-2, with D tentatively TRBD1 (5 bases). V lost 5 bases to trimming and J lost 0 bases, with 13 bases between them. The CDR3 covers 15 residues. Per the germline V gene, CDR1 is MNHNS and CDR2 is SASEGT. CDR3: CASSPVSGANYGYTF. The DNA for the CDR3 is TGTGCCAGCAGTCCCGTATCGGGGGCTAACTATGGCTACACCTTC.

This clonotype was seen many times. V and J are TRBV12-3 or TRBV12-4 and TRBJ1-1, with D unresolved. The CDR3 totals 13 residues. Trimming cost V 5 bases and J 0 bases, with 7 bases left between them. Here the CDR3 reads CASSNGLNTEAFF. CDR3 sequence (DNA): TGTGCCAGCAGTAACGGTTTGAACACTGAAGCTTTCTTT.

The chain is built from TRBV6-2 or TRBV6-3 and TRBJ1-5; D is unclear. V was shortened by 2 bases and J by 2 bases, with 7 bases between the two germline ends. The CDR3 extends over 14 amino acids. Germline V CDR1 and CDR2: MNHEY, SVGEGT. CDR3 sequence reads: CASSYPLRNQPQHF. CDR3 nucleotide sequence: TGTGCCAGCAGTTACCCCCTTCGCAATCAGCCCCAGCATTTT.

In its sample, this clonotype was seen many times. The V and J genes are TRBV29-1 and TRBJ2-7; 8 bases match TRBD1. With V trimmed by 7 bases and J by 3 bases, 5 bases remained unmatched. Germline V lookup: CDR1 SQVTM, CDR2 ANQGSEA. The CDR3 runs to 12 residues. The CDR3, as DNA: TGCAGCGGGAGACAGGGGATCTACGAGCAGTACTTC. Encoded protein: CSGRQGIYEQYF.

This clonotype was counted many times. The chain recombines TRBV28 with TRBJ2-7, with unresolved D. This CDR3 spans 15 amino acids. V was pared by 5 bases and J by 5 bases, with 19 bases between. Germline-derived CDR1 and CDR2 are MDHEN and SYDVKM. CDR3 amino acids: CASSTPQESVHEQYF. The CDR3 nucleotides read TGTGCCAGCAGTACCCCTCAGGAGAGCGTCCACGAGCAGTACTTC.

At least ten counts were recorded for this clonotype. The rearrangement joins TRBV4-3 to TRBJ2-2; D ambiguous. This CDR3 is built from 16 residues. Germline assignment: CDR1 LGHNA and CDR2 YSLEER. V was cut by 0 bases and J by 0 bases, with 8 bases left in between. DNA of the CDR3: TGCGCCAGCAGCCAAGATGCAGTCGCGAACACCGGGGAGCTGTTTTTT. It translates to CASSQDAVANTGELFF.

There are many counts of this clonotype. The chain is built from TRBV12-3 or TRBV12-4 and TRBJ2-3; the match to TRBD1 covers 9 bases. The V gene end was trimmed by 8 bases and the J gene end by 5 bases; junction bases not matched to a gene: 8. The CDR3 covers 14 residues. The CDR3 DNA is TGTGCCAGCTCCCTCGGACAGGGGATAGATACGCAGTATTTT. This gives the protein CASSLGQGIDTQYF.

The rearrangement links TRBV27 to TRBJ2-5, with 9 bases lining up with TRBD2. V trimming: 3 bases; J trimming: 2 bases; junction bases outside the gene matches: 7. This CDR3 region has 16 residues. In germline, CDR1 is MNHEY, CDR2 SMNVEV (reference sequence). The DNA of the CDR3 is TGTGCCAGCAGTTTTATAGCGGGGGCCTCACAAGAGACCCAGTACTTC. Translating gives CASSFIAGASQETQYF.

This clonotype was recorded many times. V and J are TRBV12-3 or TRBV12-4 and TRBJ2-7; a weak D match, TRBD1 (6 bases). CDR3 length equals 13 residues. Between the trimmed V and J ends, which lost 8 bases and 2 bases, there was a span of 13 bases. In DNA, the CDR3 is TGTGCCAGCGGGCGACAGGACACCTACGAGCAGTACTTC. Protein: CASGRQDTYEQYF.

V and J are TRBV4-2 and TRBJ2-1, with D possibly matching TRBD2 (5 bases). CDR1 is LGHNA and CDR2 is YNFKEQ in the germline V gene. The CDR3 runs to 12 residues. Trimming stripped 1 base from V and 7 bases from J, with 5 bases between. Here the CDR3 DNA reads TGTGCCAGCAGCCAAGGAGGGAATGAGCAGTTCTTC. Its protein is CASSQGGNEQFF.

This clonotype was detected a few times. The rearrangement uses TRBV6-4 and TRBJ2-1; the D gene could be TRBD1 or TRBD2 (5 bases each). Between the trimmed V and J ends, which lost 3 bases and 6 bases, there was a span of 12 bases. The CDR3 sequence is 14 residues long. Germline values: CDR1 MRHNA, CDR2 SNTAGT. The CDR3 region is CASSEPEGSNEQFF. The CDR3 nucleotides read TGTGCCAGCAGTGAGCCAGAGGGGTCCAATGAGCAGTTCTTC.

This clonotype was found many times. The genes are TRBV20-1 and TRBJ2-1; 15 nucleotides line up with TRBD2. Trimming at V came to 6 bases and at J to 10 bases, leaving 10 bases not matched to a gene. The CDR3 extends over 15 amino acids. Germline CDR1 is DFQATT and CDR2 is SNEGSKA (reference sequence). The CDR3 region is CSAESGLAGGGEQFF. CDR3 nucleotides: TGCAGTGCGGAATCGGGACTAGCGGGGGGAGGGGAGCAGTTCTTC.

Many counts were recorded for this clonotype. The chain joins TRBV12-3 or TRBV12-4 to TRBJ1-3; D is uncertain. V lost 5 bases, J lost 0 bases, and 14 bases lay in between. This CDR3 has 16 amino acids. CDR3 DNA: TGTGCCAGCAGTATTCGCGGAGGGTTCTCTGGAAACACCATATATTTT. Its protein is CASSIRGGFSGNTIYF.

On this clonotype: Possible read error: a much larger clone is one base away. The genes are TRBV6-5 and TRBJ1-1; D remains unclear. The germline V and J ends were trimmed by 3 bases and 6 bases, with 14 bases remaining between them. The CDR3 sequence is 14 residues long. Germline CDR1 and CDR2: MNHEY and SVGAGI. The CDR3 nucleotides are TGTGCCAGCAGTTATAGCGGGGTGGGCGCTGAAGCTTTCTTT. It codes for CASSYSGVGAEAFF.

This clonotype appeared many times. This rearrangement joins TRBV7-9 to TRBJ1-1, with 7 bases aligning to TRBD1. CDR1 is SEHNR and CDR2 is FQNEAQ in the germline V gene (reference sequence). This CDR3 has 13 residues. Trimming removed 5 bases from V and 5 bases from J; junction bases left unmatched: 5. The CDR3: CASSRPQGTEAFF. The CDR3 bases are TGTGCCAGCAGCCGACCACAGGGGACTGAAGCTTTCTTT.

This clonotype has at least ten counts. This rearrangement joins TRBV27 to TRBJ2-1; TRBD2 matches at 7 bases. Germline V gene lookup returns CDR1 MNHEY and CDR2 SMNVEV (reference sequence). The CDR3 is made up of 13 amino acids. J gave up 10 bases and V 6 bases, and 9 bases lay outside the gene matches. CDR3 DNA sequence: TGTGCCAGCAGCACCAGCCTGGGAGGGGAGCAGTTCTTC. This sequence encodes CASSTSLGGEQFF.

A remark on this clonotype: A much larger clone is a single base away; this may be a read error. V gene TRBV28 combines with J gene TRBJ1-6, with D unresolved. Germline CDR1 MDHEN, CDR2 SYDVKM. The CDR3 is 15 amino acids. CDR3 nucleotide sequence: TGTGCCAGCAGGATTCGAAGCTCCTATAATTCACCCCTCCGCTTT. Translated, it gives CASRIRSSYNSPLRF.

The CDR3 sequence: CASSSRGLPFKETQYF. DNA of the CDR3: TGTGCCAGCAGCAGCAGGGGGCTGCCCTTCAAAGAGACCCAGTACTTC. The genes are TRBV7-6 and TRBJ2-5, with 8 bases identical to TRBD1. Trimming removed 5 bases from V and 3 bases from J; junction bases left unmatched: 11. The CDR3 extends over 16 amino acids. Germline CDR1 is SGHVS and CDR2 is FNYEAQ.

This clonotype has at least ten counts. The chain links TRBV9 to TRBJ2-1, with D perhaps TRBD2 (6 bases). The CDR3 has 14 residues. Germline V gene sequence: CDR1 SGDLS, CDR2 YYNGEE. V lost 5 bases to trimming and J lost 4 bases, with 13 bases between them. The CDR3 protein is CASSPSGGYNEQFF. CDR3 nucleotides: TGTGCCAGCAGTCCCAGTGGGGGGTACAATGAGCAGTTCTTC.

V and J are TRBV3-1 and TRBJ2-5, with D perhaps matching TRBD2 (6 bases). The V gene lost 4 bases and the J gene lost 2 bases, with 17 bases spanning the gap. Germline CDR1 LGHDT, CDR2 YNNKEL (reference sequence). The CDR3 totals 16 residues. CDR3 bases: TGTGCCAGCAGCCCCTCCAGCGGAGGGAAGCAAGAGACCCAGTACTTC. Translated, it gives CASSPSSGGKQETQYF.

This chain uses TRBV12-3 or TRBV12-4 with TRBJ1-2; the D gene is possibly TRBD1 (5 bases). CDR3 size: 13 residues. V gave up 3 bases and J gave up 6 bases, with 11 bases separating them. The chain's CDR3 is CASSLGQGDGYTF. The CDR3 DNA reads TGTGCCAGCAGTTTGGGGCAGGGCGATGGCTACACCTTC.

This clonotype occurred a few times. This chain connects TRBV27 to TRBJ2-1, with 7 bases that match TRBD2. Germline-derived CDR1 and CDR2 are MNHEY and SMNVEV (reference sequence). Trimming at V came to 3 bases and at J to 4 bases, leaving 12 bases not matched to a gene. CDR3 length equals 17 residues. This CDR3 reads CASSLVRASGYYNEQFF. The DNA of the CDR3 is TGTGCCAGCAGTTTGGTGCGAGCTAGCGGATATTACAATGAGCAGTTCTTC.

This clonotype showed up many times. CDR3 in amino acids: CATSRDLGGYTF. CDR3 bases: TGTGCCACCAGCAGAGATCTAGGTGGCTACACCTTC. J is TRBJ1-2 and V is TRBV15; D gene unclear. Germline V lookup: CDR1 LNHNV, CDR2 YYDKDF (reference sequence). V dropped 0 bases and J dropped 7 bases, with 6 bases sitting between them. The CDR3 is made up of 12 amino acids.

This clonotype was counted at least ten times. The chain recombines TRBV11-2 with TRBJ2-3; 8 nucleotides align to TRBD1. Germline lookup yields CDR1 SGHAT and CDR2 FQNNGV. Trimming at V came to 5 bases and at J to 4 bases, leaving 8 bases not matched to a gene. The CDR3 runs 15 residues. This CDR3 is CASSNSGGDPDTQYF. The CDR3 bases are TGTGCCAGCAGCAACTCAGGGGGCGACCCAGATACGCAGTATTTT.

This clonotype was seen at least ten times. The chain couples TRBV28 to TRBJ1-2, with 8 bases identical to TRBD1. This CDR3 contains 13 residues. Germline CDR1 and CDR2: MDHEN and SYDVKM. V lost 7 bases to trimming and J lost 4 bases; unmatched junction nucleotides: 5. CDR3 in amino acids: CASTDTGGYGYTF. CDR3 DNA sequence: TGTGCCAGCACCGATACAGGGGGCTATGGCTACACCTTC.

This clonotype was seen a handful of times. V is TRBV5-4 and J is TRBJ1-1, with D unclear. The germline gives CDR1 SGHNT, CDR2 YYREEE (reference sequence). There are 14 residues in the CDR3. Trimming left V 0 bases short and J 6 bases short, with 12 bases between. The DNA for the CDR3 is TGTGCCAGCAGCTTGGAAAGGGTCCACGCTGAAGCTTTCTTT. It yields the protein CASSLERVHAEAFF. Drawing the rest from reference TRBV5-4 and TRBJ1-1, the complete variable domain is ETGVTQSPTHLIKTRGQQVTLRCSSQSGHNTVSWYQQALGQGPQFIFQYYREEENGRGNFPPRFSGLQFPNYSSELNVNALELDDSALYLCASSLERVHAEAFFGQGTRLTVV.